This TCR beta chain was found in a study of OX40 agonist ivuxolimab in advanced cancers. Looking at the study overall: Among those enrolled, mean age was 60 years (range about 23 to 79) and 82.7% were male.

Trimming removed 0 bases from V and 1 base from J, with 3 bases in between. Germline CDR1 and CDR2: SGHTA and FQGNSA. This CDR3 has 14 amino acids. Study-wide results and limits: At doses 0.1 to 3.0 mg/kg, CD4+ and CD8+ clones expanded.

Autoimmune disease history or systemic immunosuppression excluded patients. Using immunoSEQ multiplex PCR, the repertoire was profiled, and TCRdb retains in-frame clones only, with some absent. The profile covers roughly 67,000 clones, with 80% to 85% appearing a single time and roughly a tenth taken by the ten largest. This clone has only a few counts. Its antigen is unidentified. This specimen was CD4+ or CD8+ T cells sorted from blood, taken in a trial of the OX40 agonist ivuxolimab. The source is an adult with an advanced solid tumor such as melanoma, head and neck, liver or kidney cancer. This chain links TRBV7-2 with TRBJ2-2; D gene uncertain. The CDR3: CASSLARNTGELFF. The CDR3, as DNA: TGTGCCAGCAGCTTAGCCAGGAACACCGGGGAGCTGTTTTTT.